This is a list of T cell receptor beta chains from one sample in a study of regulatory T cells in long-lasting Graves disease. One entry per CDR3 protein results from TCRdb running MiXCR on the multiplex PCR reads. The table includes roughly 560,000 distinct CDR3 sequences, 12% detected once. This sample was also put to use in a study of T cells in Graves' hyperthyroidism and ophthalmopathy.

This sample comprised peripheral blood mononuclear cells (PBMCs), obtained at new diagnosis, from a patient treated with antithyroid drugs. The origin of the receptors is a woman aged 30 to 39 with Graves disease. The CDR3 runs from the conserved cysteine through the conserved F or W. The order of the fields is V gene, clone size, D gene, J gene, CDR3 length, CDR3 protein, CDR3 DNA. The D gene is left open where the match is weak. Clone size appears in some rows only: once, few, many, or a class for an expanded clone.

>TRBV12-3/TRBV12-4|many|.|TRBJ1-6|13
CASSLKGTSPLHF
TGTGCCAGCAGTTTAAAGGGGACTTCACCCCTCCACTTT
>TRBV7-8|few|.|TRBJ1-1|11
CGTRTHTEAFF
TGTGGGACCCGGACCCACACTGAAGCTTTCTTT
>TRBV5-4|.|.|TRBJ2-3|14
CVSSLAGSTDTQYF
TGTGTCAGCAGCTTGGCGGGCAGCACAGATACGCAGTATTTT
>TRBV2|many|TRBD2|TRBJ2-1|22
CASSAPRLAGGAGYRSYNEQFF
TGTGCCAGCAGTGCACCCCGACTAGCGGGAGGCGCCGGGTATAGGTCCTACAATGAGCAGTTCTTC
>TRBV6-1|.|.|TRBJ2-2|14
CASTRGGNTGELFF
TGTGCCAGCACAAGGGGGGGGAACACCGGGGAGCTGTTTTTT
>TRBV20-1|many|.|TRBJ1-5|13
CSAASRGRQPQHF
TGCAGTGCCGCTAGCAGGGGACGGCAGCCCCAGCATTTT
>TRBV7-3|many|TRBD1|TRBJ1-2|13
CASSGDRAYGYTF
TGTGCCAGCAGTGGAGACAGGGCCTATGGCTACACCTTC
>TRBV5-1|many|TRBD1|TRBJ1-5|15
CASSLSGQGSQPQHF
TGCGCCAGCAGCCTGTCGGGACAGGGCAGTCAGCCCCAGCATTTT
>TRBV28|many|.|TRBJ1-1|14
CASSLRTSHTEAFF
TGTGCCAGCAGTCTCCGGACAAGTCACACTGAAGCTTTCTTT
>TRBV12-3/TRBV12-4|many|.|TRBJ1-4|14
CASRKQGVNEKLFF
TGTGCCAGCAGAAAACAGGGTGTGAATGAAAAACTGTTTTTT
>TRBV4-2|few|TRBD1|TRBJ1-4|15
CASSQAGTGLEKLFF
TGTGCCAGCAGCCAAGCCGGGACAGGCCTTGAAAAACTGTTTTTT
>TRBV30|many|.|TRBJ1-1|13
CAWTGGMNTEAFF
TGTGCCTGGACCGGGGGCATGAACACTGAAGCTTTCTTT
>TRBV5-1|many|.|TRBJ2-1|15
CASSLDIGRYNEQFF
TGCGCCAGCAGCCTGGATATAGGACGGTACAATGAGCAGTTCTTC
>TRBV20-1|many|.|TRBJ2-1|15
CSAQARGRIYNEQFF
TGCAGTGCCCAGGCCCGGGGACGGATCTACAATGAGCAGTTCTTC
>TRBV11-1|many|.|TRBJ1-2|14
CASSSAGQEVGYTF
TGTGCCAGCAGCTCGGCAGGTCAGGAAGTTGGCTACACCTTC
>TRBV11-2|many|.|TRBJ2-5|16
CASSDQPLGLQETQYF
TGTGCCAGCAGCGACCAACCCCTGGGGCTTCAAGAGACCCAGTACTTC
>TRBV2|few|TRBD1|TRBJ2-2|15
CASSEMTGPPGELFF
TGTGCCAGCAGTGAAATGACAGGGCCCCCCGGGGAGCTGTTTTTT
>TRBV12-3/TRBV12-4|many|TRBD1|TRBJ1-1|16
CASSLVGQGGGSEAFF
TGTGCCAGCAGTTTAGTAGGACAGGGTGGAGGTTCTGAAGCTTTCTTT
>TRBV6-1|many|TRBD2|TRBJ2-5|14
CASSDGLVLETQYF
TGTGCCAGCAGTGACGGACTAGTTTTAGAGACCCAGTACTTC
>TRBV7-9|.|TRBD1|TRBJ1-4|16
CASSYHLDRANEKLFF
TGTGCCAGCAGCTACCATCTTGACAGGGCTAATGAAAAACTGTTTTTT
>TRBV7-2|many|.|TRBJ2-7|13
CASSFQGYYEQYF
TGTGCCAGCAGCTTCCAGGGGTACTACGAGCAGTACTTC
>TRBV4-2|few|.|TRBJ2-7|16
CASSPAGGGKTSEQYF
TGTGCCAGCAGCCCAGCCGGGGGCGGGAAGACCTCCGAGCAGTACTTC
>TRBV5-4|.|TRBD1|TRBJ1-1|16
CASSLGQGVRVTEAFF
TGTGCCAGCAGCTTGGGACAGGGAGTAAGGGTCACTGAAGCTTTCTTT
>TRBV2|many|TRBD2|TRBJ2-1|15
CASREGRAKHNEQFF
TGTGCCAGCAGGGAGGGGAGGGCCAAGCACAATGAGCAGTTCTTC
>TRBV20-1|.|.|TRBJ2-1|15
CSAPSPRGTNNEQFF
TGCAGTGCCCCTAGTCCGCGGGGAACAAACAATGAGCAGTTCTTC
>TRBV28|many|TRBD1|TRBJ1-6|12
CASSIGTATLHF
TGTGCCAGCAGTATCGGGACAGCGACCCTCCACTTT
>TRBV20-1|many|TRBD2|TRBJ2-3|16
CSASPYLAGVEDTQYF
TGCAGTGCCAGCCCATACCTAGCGGGAGTAGAAGATACGCAGTATTTT
>TRBV29-1|once|TRBD2|TRBJ2-3|14
CSVPTSGSTDTQYF
TGCAGCGTCCCCACTAGCGGGAGTACAGATACGCAGTATTTT
>TRBV27|few|.|TRBJ2-5|15
CASSFGAGPKETQYF
TGTGCCAGCAGTTTCGGGGCGGGGCCCAAAGAGACCCAGTACTTC
>TRBV5-6|.|.|TRBJ1-4|15
CASSLAGRGSEKLFF
TGTGCCAGCAGCTTGGCCGGGAGGGGATCCGAAAAACTGTTTTTT
>TRBV7-2|many|.|TRBJ1-6|15
CASSPGAGANRALHF
TGTGCCAGCAGCCCCGGGGCCGGGGCTAATCGGGCCCTCCACTTT
>TRBV29-1|many|TRBD2|TRBJ2-3|14
CSVVGLAVQDTQYF
TGCAGCGTTGTCGGCCTAGCGGTTCAAGATACGCAGTATTTT
>TRBV28|many|.|TRBJ2-7|14
CASSLREGTYEQYF
TGTGCCAGCAGTTTACGGGAAGGAACATACGAGCAGTACTTC
>TRBV20-1|many|.|TRBJ1-6|14
CSAAPQGSLSPLHF
TGCAGTGCTGCCCCACAGGGAAGCCTTTCACCCCTCCACTTT
>TRBV28|many|.|TRBJ2-5|11
CASSFGSNRFF
TGTGCCAGCAGTTTCGGCTCCAACCGGTTCTTC
>TRBV28|many|.|TRBJ2-3|14
CASSSRTSTDTQYF
TGTGCCAGCAGTTCTCGCACTAGCACAGATACGCAGTATTTT
>TRBV6-1|.|.|TRBJ2-1|16
CASSKAPGASYNEQFF
TGTGCCAGCAGTAAGGCTCCAGGGGCCTCCTACAATGAGCAGTTCTTC
>TRBV6-2/TRBV6-3|few|.|TRBJ1-5|16
CASSYSRGAGNQPQHF
TGTGCCAGCAGTTACTCGAGGGGGGCCGGCAATCAGCCCCAGCATTTT
>TRBV5-1|few|TRBD1|TRBJ2-3|15
CASSLAGTGSDTQYF
TGCGCCAGCAGCTTGGCCGGGACAGGGTCAGATACGCAGTATTTT
>TRBV11-2|many|TRBD2|TRBJ2-3|16
CASSSGGLAGLNTQYF
TGTGCCAGCAGCTCAGGGGGGCTAGCGGGACTAAATACGCAGTATTTT
>TRBV12-3/TRBV12-4|many|.|TRBJ2-7|14
CASSGTTGFYEQYF
TGTGCCAGCAGTGGGACAACGGGATTCTACGAGCAGTACTTC